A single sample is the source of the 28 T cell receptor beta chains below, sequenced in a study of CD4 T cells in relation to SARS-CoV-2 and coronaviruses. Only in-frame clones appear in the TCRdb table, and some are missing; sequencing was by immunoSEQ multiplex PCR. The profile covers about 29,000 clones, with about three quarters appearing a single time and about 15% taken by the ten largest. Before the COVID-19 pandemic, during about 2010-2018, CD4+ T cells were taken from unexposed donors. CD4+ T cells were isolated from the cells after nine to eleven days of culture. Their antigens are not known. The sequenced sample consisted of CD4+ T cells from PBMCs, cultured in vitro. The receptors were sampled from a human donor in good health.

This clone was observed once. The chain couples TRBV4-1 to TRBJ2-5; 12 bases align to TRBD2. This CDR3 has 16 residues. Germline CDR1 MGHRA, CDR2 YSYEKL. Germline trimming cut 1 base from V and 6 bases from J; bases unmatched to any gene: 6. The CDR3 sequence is CASSQGTSGRRQTQYF. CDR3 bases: TGCGCCAGCAGCCAAGGAACTAGCGGGAGGAGACAGACCCAGTACTTC.

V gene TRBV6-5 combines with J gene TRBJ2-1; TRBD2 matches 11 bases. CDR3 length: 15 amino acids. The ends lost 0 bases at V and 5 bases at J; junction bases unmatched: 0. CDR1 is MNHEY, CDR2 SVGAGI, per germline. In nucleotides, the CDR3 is TGTGCCAGCAGTTACTCACTAGCGGGGGACAATGAGCAGTTCTTC. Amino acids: CASSYSLAGDNEQFF.

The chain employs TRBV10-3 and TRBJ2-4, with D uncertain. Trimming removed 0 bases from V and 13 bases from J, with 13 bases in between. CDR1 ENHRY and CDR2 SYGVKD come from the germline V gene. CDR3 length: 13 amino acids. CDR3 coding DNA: TGTGCCATCAGTGAGTCGGAAGATCTCGGACAGTACTTC. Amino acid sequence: CAISESEDLGQYF.

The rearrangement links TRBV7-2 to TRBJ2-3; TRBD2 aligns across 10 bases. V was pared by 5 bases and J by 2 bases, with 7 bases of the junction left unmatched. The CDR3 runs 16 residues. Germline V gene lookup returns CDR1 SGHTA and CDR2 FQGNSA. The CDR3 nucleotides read TGTGCCAGCAGCCCGCTGAGCGGGAGGGCCACAGATACGCAGTATTTT. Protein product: CASSPLSGRATDTQYF.

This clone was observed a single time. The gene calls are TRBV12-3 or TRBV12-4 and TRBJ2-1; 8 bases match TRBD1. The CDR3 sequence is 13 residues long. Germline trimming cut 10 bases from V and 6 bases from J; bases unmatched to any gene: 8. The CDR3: CATDRVGTNEQFF. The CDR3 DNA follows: TGTGCCACGGACAGGGTTGGGACCAATGAGCAGTTCTTC.

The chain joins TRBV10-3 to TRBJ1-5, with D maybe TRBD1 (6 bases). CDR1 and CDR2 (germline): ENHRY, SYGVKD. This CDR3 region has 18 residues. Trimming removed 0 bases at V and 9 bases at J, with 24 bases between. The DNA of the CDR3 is TGTGCCATCAGTGAGTCGATGAACTCGGGGGCGCCTACCGGGCCCCAGCATTTT. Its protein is CAISESMNSGAPTGPQHF.

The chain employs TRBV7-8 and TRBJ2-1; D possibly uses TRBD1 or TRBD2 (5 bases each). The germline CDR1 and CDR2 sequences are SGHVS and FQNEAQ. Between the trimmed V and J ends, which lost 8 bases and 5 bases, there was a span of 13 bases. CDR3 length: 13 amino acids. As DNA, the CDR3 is TGTGCCAGCTTCCGGGACGCCCACAATGAGCAGTTCTTC. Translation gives CASFRDAHNEQFF.

The CDR3 here is CASSYLTTSTGEQYF. In DNA form, the CDR3 reads TGCGCCAGCAGCTACTTGACTACCTCGACGGGGGAGCAGTACTTC. This chain connects TRBV4-3 to TRBJ2-7; D possibly corresponds to TRBD2 (5 bases). Germline assignment: CDR1 LGHNA and CDR2 YSLEER. The length of the CDR3 is 15 residues. The V gene lost 5 bases and the J gene lost 7 bases, with 21 bases spanning the gap.

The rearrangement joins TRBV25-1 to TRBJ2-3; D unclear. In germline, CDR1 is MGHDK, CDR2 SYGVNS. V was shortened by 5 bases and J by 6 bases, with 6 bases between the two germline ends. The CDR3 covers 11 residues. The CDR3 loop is CASSSSDTQYF. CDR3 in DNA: TGTGCCAGCAGTTCGTCCGATACGCAGTATTTT.

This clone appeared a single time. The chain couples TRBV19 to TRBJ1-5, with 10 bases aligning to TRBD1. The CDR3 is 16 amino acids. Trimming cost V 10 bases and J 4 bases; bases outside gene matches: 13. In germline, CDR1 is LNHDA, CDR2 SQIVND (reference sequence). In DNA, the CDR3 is TGTGCCACCCGGGGCGGGACAGGGGAGTCGAATCAGCCCCAGCATTTT. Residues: CATRGGTGESNQPQHF.

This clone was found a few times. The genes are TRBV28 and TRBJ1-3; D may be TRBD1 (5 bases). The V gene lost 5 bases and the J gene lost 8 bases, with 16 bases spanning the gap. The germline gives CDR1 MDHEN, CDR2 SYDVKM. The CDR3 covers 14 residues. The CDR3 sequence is CASSPTGLLDTIYF. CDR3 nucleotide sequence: TGTGCCAGCAGTCCCACAGGTCTTCTAGACACCATATATTTT.

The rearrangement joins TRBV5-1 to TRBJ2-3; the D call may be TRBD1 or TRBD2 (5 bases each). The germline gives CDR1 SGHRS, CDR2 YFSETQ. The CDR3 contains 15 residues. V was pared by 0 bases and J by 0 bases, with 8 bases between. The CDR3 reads CASSLDGASTDTQYF. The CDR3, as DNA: TGCGCCAGCAGCTTGGACGGGGCTAGCACAGATACGCAGTATTTT.

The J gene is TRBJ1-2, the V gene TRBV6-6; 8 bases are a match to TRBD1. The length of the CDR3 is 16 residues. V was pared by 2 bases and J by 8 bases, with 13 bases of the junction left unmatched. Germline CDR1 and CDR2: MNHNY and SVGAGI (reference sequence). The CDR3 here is CASSYEGRGLVGGYTF. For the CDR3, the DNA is TGTGCCAGCAGTTACGAGGGCAGGGGGCTGGTGGGAGGCTACACCTTC.

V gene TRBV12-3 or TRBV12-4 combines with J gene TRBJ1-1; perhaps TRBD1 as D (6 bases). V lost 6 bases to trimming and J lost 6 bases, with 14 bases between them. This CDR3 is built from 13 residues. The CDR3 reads CASRYREGAEAFF. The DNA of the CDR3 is TGTGCCAGCAGATACAGGGAGGGGGCTGAAGCTTTCTTT.

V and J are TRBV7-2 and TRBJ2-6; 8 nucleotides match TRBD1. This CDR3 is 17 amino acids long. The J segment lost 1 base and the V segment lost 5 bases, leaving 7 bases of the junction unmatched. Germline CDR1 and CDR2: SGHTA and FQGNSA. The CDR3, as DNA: TGTGCCAGCAGCCCGAGGACAGGGTGGTCTGGGGCCAACGTCCTGACTTTC. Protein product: CASSPRTGWSGANVLTF.

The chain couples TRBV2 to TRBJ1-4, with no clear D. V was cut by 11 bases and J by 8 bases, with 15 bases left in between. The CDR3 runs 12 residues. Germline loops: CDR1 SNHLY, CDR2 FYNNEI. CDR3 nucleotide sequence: TGTGCCGGAGCCGAGGGTTCCGAAAAACTGTTTTTT. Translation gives CAGAEGSEKLFF.

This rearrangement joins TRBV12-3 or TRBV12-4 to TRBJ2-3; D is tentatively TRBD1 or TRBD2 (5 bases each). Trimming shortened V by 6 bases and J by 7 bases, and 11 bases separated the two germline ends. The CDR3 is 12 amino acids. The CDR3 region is CASSSGSNTQYF. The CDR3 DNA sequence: TGTGCCAGCAGCTCAGGGAGTAATACGCAGTATTTT.

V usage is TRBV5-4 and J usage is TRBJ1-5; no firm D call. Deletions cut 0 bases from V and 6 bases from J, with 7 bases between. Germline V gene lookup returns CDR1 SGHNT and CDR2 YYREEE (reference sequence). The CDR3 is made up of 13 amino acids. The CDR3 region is CASSLDIGQPQHF. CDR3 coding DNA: TGTGCCAGCAGCTTGGATATAGGTCAGCCCCAGCATTTT.

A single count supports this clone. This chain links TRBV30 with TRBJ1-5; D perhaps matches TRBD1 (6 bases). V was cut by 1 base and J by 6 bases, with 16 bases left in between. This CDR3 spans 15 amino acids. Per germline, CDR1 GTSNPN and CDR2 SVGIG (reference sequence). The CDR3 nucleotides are TGTGCCTGGAGTGATTTCCGGGGGCGAGGTCAGCCCCAGCATTTT. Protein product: CAWSDFRGRGQPQHF.

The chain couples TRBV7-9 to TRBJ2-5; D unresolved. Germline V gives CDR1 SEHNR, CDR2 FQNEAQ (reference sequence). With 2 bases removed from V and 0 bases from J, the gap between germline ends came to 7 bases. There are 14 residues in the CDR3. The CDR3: CASSLSRDQETQYF. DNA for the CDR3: TGTGCCAGCAGCTTATCTCGGGACCAAGAGACCCAGTACTTC.

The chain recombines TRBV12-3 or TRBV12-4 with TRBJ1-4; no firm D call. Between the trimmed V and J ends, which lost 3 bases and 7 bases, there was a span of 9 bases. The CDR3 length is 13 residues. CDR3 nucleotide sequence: TGTGCCAGCAGTTTTGGAGGGCCTGAAAAACTGTTTTTT. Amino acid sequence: CASSFGGPEKLFF.

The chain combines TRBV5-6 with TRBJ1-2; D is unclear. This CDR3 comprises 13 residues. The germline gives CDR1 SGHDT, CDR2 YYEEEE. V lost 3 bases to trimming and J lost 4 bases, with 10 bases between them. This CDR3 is CASSSGRGYGYTF. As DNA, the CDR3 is TGTGCCAGCAGCTCGGGCCGGGGCTATGGCTACACCTTC.

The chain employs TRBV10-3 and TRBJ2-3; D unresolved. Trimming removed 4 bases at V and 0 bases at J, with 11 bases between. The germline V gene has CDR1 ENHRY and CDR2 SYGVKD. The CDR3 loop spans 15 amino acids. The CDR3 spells CAISVGLTSTDTQYF. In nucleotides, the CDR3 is TGTGCCATCAGTGTCGGGCTCACTAGCACAGATACGCAGTATTTT.

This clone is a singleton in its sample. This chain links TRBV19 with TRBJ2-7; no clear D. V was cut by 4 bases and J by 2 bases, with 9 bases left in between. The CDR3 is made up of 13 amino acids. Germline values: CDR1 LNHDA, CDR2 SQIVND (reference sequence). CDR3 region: CASSKDGTYEQYF. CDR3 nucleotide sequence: TGTGCCAGTAGTAAGGACGGTACCTACGAGCAGTACTTC.

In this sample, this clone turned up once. Here the CDR3 DNA reads TGTGCCAGCAGCGGCGCGGAGGAGGAGCTGTTTTTT. Protein product: CASSGAEEELFF. V is TRBV11-3 and J is TRBJ2-2; perhaps TRBD2 as D (5 bases). The germline V gene has CDR1 SGHNT and CDR2 YENEEA. The CDR3 has 12 amino acids. The V end was cut by 5 bases, the J end by 10 bases, with 11 bases between.

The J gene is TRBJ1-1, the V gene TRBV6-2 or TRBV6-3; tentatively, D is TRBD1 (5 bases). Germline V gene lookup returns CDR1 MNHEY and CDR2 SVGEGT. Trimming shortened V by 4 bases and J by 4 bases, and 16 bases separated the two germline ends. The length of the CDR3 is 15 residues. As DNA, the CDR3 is TGTGCCAGCAGTTGGGGACGCGACAGATTCACTGAAGCTTTCTTT. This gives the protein CASSWGRDRFTEAFF.

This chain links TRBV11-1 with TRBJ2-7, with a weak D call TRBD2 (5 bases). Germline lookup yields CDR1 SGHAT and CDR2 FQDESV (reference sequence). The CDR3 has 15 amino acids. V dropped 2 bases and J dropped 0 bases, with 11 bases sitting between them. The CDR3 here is CASSLRSGFSYEQYF. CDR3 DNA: TGTGCCAGCAGCTTAAGGTCGGGATTCTCCTACGAGCAGTACTTC.

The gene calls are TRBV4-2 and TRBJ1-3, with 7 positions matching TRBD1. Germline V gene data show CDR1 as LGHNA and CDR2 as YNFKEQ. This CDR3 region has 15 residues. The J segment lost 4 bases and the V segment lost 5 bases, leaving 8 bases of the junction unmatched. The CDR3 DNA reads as TGTGCCAGCAGCAAATCCGACAGGGAGGGAAACACCATATATTTT. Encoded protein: CASSKSDREGNTIYF.